The clone carrying this TCR beta chain was recorded many times. Its matching antigen is unknown. This record belongs to a study of T-cell reconstitution after alpha-beta-depleted transplantation in children. Germline V gives CDR1 DFQATT, CDR2 SNEGSKA (reference sequence). The CDR3 length is 11 residues. Trimming pared 1 base from V and 5 bases from J, leaving 5 bases between. Study-level results: T-cell counts and diversity at one year post-transplant came mainly from newly produced T cells. Alpha-beta T cells present about two months after transplant were reported to originate from several hundred expanded graft clones.

A TCRbeta library incorporating unique molecular identifiers was prepared. From the PCR reads, TCRdb called clonotypes with MiXCR, one entry per CDR3 protein. The sample has around 700,000 distinct CDR3 sequences, around 13% seen once. J is TRBJ2-5 and V is TRBV20-1; D unclear. The sample was PBMCs, taken before TCRalphabeta/CD19-depleted stem cell transplant. The clonotype comes from a girl aged 2 to 9 with congenital amegakaryocytic thrombocytopenia, due to receive a stem cell transplant. In nucleotides, the CDR3 is TGCAGTGCTAGAGGGGCGGAGACCCAGTACTTC. Amino acids: CSARGAETQYF.